This T cell receptor beta chain was recovered during a study of tumor-infiltrating lymphocytes in localized non-small cell lung cancer. Whole-study context: Tumor tissue and non-adjacent uninvolved lung came from each patient.

The study, taken as a whole, reports: Immunotypes IM1 and IM2 had similar TCR-derived T-cell fractions. Not all patients were TCR sequenced, owing to tissue quantity.

Clones were read by immunoSEQ multiplex PCR, and TCRdb kept only the in-frame ones, dropping some. The sample contains approximately 9,000 clones, approximately 78% of which appear only once. Remarks on this clone: As yet, its antigen is unknown.

The source of this sequence is a human donor with non-small cell lung cancer. The sample comprised lung tumor tissue.

The CDR3 sequence is CASSPTPPTGGLMNTEAFF. The CDR3 DNA reads TGTGCCAGCAGCCCCACCCCCCCAACAGGGGGCTTGATGAACACTGAAGCTTTCTTT. The rearrangement uses TRBV7-9 and TRBJ1-1; the match to TRBD1 covers 9 bases. CDR1 and CDR2 (germline): SEHNR, FQNEAQ (reference sequence). The CDR3 spans 19 residues. Germline trimming cut 5 bases from V and 0 bases from J; bases unmatched to any gene: 16.